The 27 T cell receptor beta chains in this list originate from one sample, sequenced in a study of regulatory T cells in long-lasting Graves disease. Relying on iRepertoire HTBI primers and Arm-PCR of CDR3 regions, the team built TCR beta libraries. TCRdb re-derived calls from the multiplex PCR reads in MiXCR, one entry per CDR3 protein. The sample has about 560,000 distinct CDR3 sequences, about 15% seen once. Time point meaning: newly diagnosed GD, antithyroid drugs for less than 3 months. Following extraction of RNA from PBMCs, that RNA was used to make the TCR library. The same data also went into a second study, on T cells in Graves' hyperthyroidism and ophthalmopathy.

This specimen was peripheral blood mononuclear cells (PBMCs), taken at new diagnosis, from a patient treated with antithyroid drugs. The source is a man between 18 and 29 years old with Graves disease.

This clonotype appeared many times. The V and J genes are TRBV12-3 or TRBV12-4 and TRBJ2-3, with D tentatively TRBD2 (6 bases). The CDR3 is 17 residues long. Trimming cost V 4 bases and J 4 bases, with 21 bases left between them. For the CDR3, the DNA is TGTGCCAGCAGTTCCCGGTTCTCCTCCGGGAGCTCAGATACGCAGTATTTT. Its protein is CASSSRFSSGSSDTQYF.

This clonotype was detected a few times. The V and J genes are TRBV27 and TRBJ2-6; D gene unclear. The V end was cut by 5 bases, the J end by 0 bases, with 11 bases between. CDR3 length: 16 residues. Germline values: CDR1 MNHEY, CDR2 SMNVEV (reference sequence). Here the CDR3 reads CASSAMHPSGANVLTF. The CDR3 coding sequence is TGTGCCAGCAGTGCAATGCACCCCTCTGGGGCCAACGTCCTGACTTTC.

This clonotype showed up many times. The chain is built from TRBV3-1 and TRBJ1-1; no clear D gene. The CDR3 runs 14 residues. V was pared by 4 bases and J by 6 bases, with 15 bases between. CDR1 and CDR2 from the germline V gene are LGHDT and YNNKEL (reference sequence). CDR3 in amino acids: CASSPFALNPEAFF. The CDR3 DNA reads TGTGCCAGCAGCCCATTTGCGCTTAATCCTGAAGCTTTCTTT.

V is TRBV13 and J is TRBJ2-1, with unresolved D. The CDR3 consists of 16 residues. Looked up from germline, CDR1 is PRHDT and CDR2 is FYEKMQ (reference sequence). V lost 4 bases and J 0 bases, leaving 13 bases between the germline ends. CDR3 loop: CASSSRTSSSYNEQFF. CDR3 nucleotides: TGTGCCAGCAGCTCCAGGACCTCGAGCTCCTACAATGAGCAGTTCTTC.

This rearrangement joins TRBV7-9 to TRBJ2-7, with D tentatively TRBD1 or TRBD2 (5 bases each). CDR3 length equals 11 residues. Looked up from germline, CDR1 is SEHNR and CDR2 is FQNEAQ (reference sequence). V lost 11 bases and J lost 2, with 10 bases in between. CDR3 in amino acids: CAARGAYEQYF. For the CDR3, the DNA is TGTGCCGCAAGGGGAGCCTACGAGCAGTACTTC.

This clonotype was picked up a small number of times. This chain connects TRBV6-5 to TRBJ1-5, with no clear D. V lost 2 bases and J 11 bases, leaving 10 bases between the germline ends. The germline V gene encodes CDR1 MNHEY and CDR2 SVGAGI. CDR3 size: 12 residues. In DNA, the CDR3 is TGTGCCAGCAGTTACGGGGAAATGGCCCAGCATTTT. Its protein product is CASSYGEMAQHF.

The chain links TRBV4-2 to TRBJ2-1; TRBD2 matches 11 bases. Germline lookup yields CDR1 LGHNA and CDR2 YNFKEQ. The CDR3 runs to 16 residues. V shed 4 bases and J 3 bases; nucleotides not matched to a gene: 5. The CDR3 sequence is CASSPKTSGNYNEQFF. In DNA, the CDR3 is TGTGCCAGCAGCCCAAAGACTAGCGGGAACTACAATGAGCAGTTCTTC.

This chain joins TRBV25-1 and TRBJ2-1; 12 bases match TRBD2. This CDR3 has 16 residues. Trimming cost V 1 base and J 6 bases; bases outside gene matches: 4. Germline loops: CDR1 MGHDK, CDR2 SYGVNS. CDR3 DNA: TGTGCCAGCAGTGAATCTAGCGGGAGGGCGTTCAATGAGCAGTTCTTC. Residues: CASSESSGRAFNEQFF.

This clonotype was found a few times. This rearrangement joins TRBV24-1 to TRBJ1-1; D is undetermined. CDR1 KGHDR and CDR2 SFDVKD come from the germline V gene. The CDR3 has 13 residues. The germline V and J ends were trimmed by 0 bases and 5 bases, with 6 bases remaining between them. CDR3: CATSDLKGTEAFF. The CDR3 DNA is TGTGCCACCAGTGATTTGAAGGGTACTGAAGCTTTCTTT.

This clonotype was picked up many times. The chain recombines TRBV6-1 with TRBJ2-7; D is possibly TRBD1 (6 bases). The ends were cut back, 8 bases at V and 6 bases at J, with 17 bases in the middle. The germline gives CDR1 MNHNS, CDR2 SASEGT. The CDR3 contains 13 residues. CDR3 sequence reads: CASGRQGSAEQYF. The DNA of the CDR3 is TGTGCCAGCGGACGGCAGGGGTCCGCCGAGCAGTACTTC.

The CDR3 here is CAWSRRGTIGNYEQYF. The CDR3 nucleotides are TGTGCCTGGAGCCGAAGGGGGACAATCGGGAACTACGAGCAGTACTTC. The chain has TRBV30 and TRBJ2-7; weak D call: TRBD1 (6 bases). Germline CDR1 reads GTSNPN; CDR2 reads SVGIG (reference sequence). V was cut by 3 bases and J by 3 bases, with 21 bases left in between. This CDR3 has 16 residues.

This clonotype was picked up many times. This sequence joins TRBV7-9 and TRBJ2-5; tentative D call: TRBD1 (6 bases). Germline assignment: CDR1 SEHNR and CDR2 FQNEAQ (reference sequence). Between the trimmed V and J ends, which lost 4 bases and 5 bases, there was a span of 14 bases. This CDR3 is 14 amino acids long. The CDR3 bases are TGTGCCAGCAGCTACCCTAAGGGGGAGGAGACCCAGTACTTC. It codes for CASSYPKGEETQYF.

To note about this clonotype: The conserved phenylalanine or tryptophan is not found at the CDR3 terminus, so this likely reflects a read error. The gene calls are TRBV7-2 and TRBJ2-3; D may be TRBD2 (6 bases). The CDR3 has 16 residues. The V end lost 5 bases, the J end lost 2 bases, and 17 bases lay between the germline ends. Germline CDR1 is SGHTA and CDR2 is FQGNSA. CDR3 in amino acids: CASSAGTYAPTDTQYC. In DNA, the CDR3 is TGTGCCAGCAGCGCCGGGACTTACGCTCCCACAGATACGCAGTATTGT.

This clonotype came up a few times. V and J are TRBV27 and TRBJ2-2; TRBD2 agrees at 12 bases. The CDR3 is made up of 15 amino acids. Germline loops: CDR1 MNHEY, CDR2 SMNVEV (reference sequence). Trimming cost V 6 bases and J 7 bases; bases outside gene matches: 6. CDR3 residues: CASRSSGRAGGELFF. CDR3 sequence (DNA): TGTGCCAGCAGATCTAGCGGGAGGGCAGGCGGGGAGCTGTTTTTT.

The CDR3 loop reads CASSQVGDGDNEQFF. CDR3 coding DNA: TGTGCCAGCAGCCAAGTGGGAGATGGGGACAATGAGCAGTTCTTC. This chain joins TRBV7-9 and TRBJ2-1, with D tentatively TRBD2 (5 bases). Per germline, CDR1 SEHNR and CDR2 FQNEAQ (reference sequence). The V end was cut by 5 bases, the J end by 5 bases, with 16 bases between. This CDR3 has 15 amino acids.

Comment on this clonotype: With a much larger clone just one base away, this may be a read error. CDR3 in DNA: TGTGTCATCAGCGCCAGCGCCAAACGATGGGGCAATGAGCAGTTCTTC. It yields the protein CVISASAKRWGNEQFF. The V call is TRBV10-3, the J call TRBJ2-1; D gene unclear. The CDR3 runs 16 residues. In germline, CDR1 is ENHRY, CDR2 SYGVKD.

Many counts were recorded for this clonotype. CDR3 sequence (DNA): TGTGCCAGCAGTACAACTCGGGGACAGGCGACCTACGAGCAGTACTTC. The encoded protein is CASSTTRGQATYEQYF. This chain links TRBV12-3 or TRBV12-4 with TRBJ2-7, with 8 bases matching TRBD1. CDR3 length: 16 amino acids. Germline trimming cut 5 bases from V and 2 bases from J; bases unmatched to any gene: 11.

In the case of this clonotype: A much bigger clone sits one base away, suggesting this may be a read error. J is TRBJ1-3 and V is TRBV2, with unresolved D. The CDR3 loop spans 14 amino acids. Per the germline V gene, CDR1 is SNHLY and CDR2 is FYNNEI. As DNA, the CDR3 is TGTGCCGGCAGTGACACATACTCTGGAAACACCATATATTTT. As protein: CAGSDTYSGNTIYF.

This clonotype was seen at least ten times. V gene TRBV7-9 combines with J gene TRBJ2-1; 11 bases are shared with TRBD1. Germline assignment: CDR1 SEHNR and CDR2 FQNEAQ (reference sequence). Trimming cost V 7 bases and J 8 bases; bases outside gene matches: 13. This CDR3 contains 16 residues. CDR3 bases: TGTGCCAGCAACAACCCGGACAGGGGGCAATTAGATGAGCAGTTCTTC. Protein product: CASNNPDRGQLDEQFF.

This clonotype came up many times. The chain combines TRBV29-1 with TRBJ2-7, with D tentatively TRBD1 or TRBD2 (5 bases each). Trimming took 6 bases from V and 2 from J, leaving 14 bases between them. This CDR3 is built from 13 residues. The germline V gene encodes CDR1 SQVTM and CDR2 ANQGSEA. The CDR3 region is CSVAGTAAYEQYF. In DNA form, the CDR3 reads TGCAGCGTAGCCGGGACGGCAGCCTACGAGCAGTACTTC.

The chain uses TRBV28 and TRBJ2-2, with 10 bases identical to TRBD2. The V and J ends lost 6 bases and 8 bases, in that order; junction bases with no gene match: 6. Germline values: CDR1 MDHEN, CDR2 SYDVKM. The CDR3 is 14 amino acids. In nucleotides, the CDR3 is TGTGCCAGCAGCCTAGCGGGAGTTGAGGGGGAGCTGTTTTTT. This encodes CASSLAGVEGELFF.

To note about this clonotype: A much larger clone lies one base from this, so it may be a read error. For the CDR3, the DNA is TGTGCCAGCAGTTTGTTGTTGGACTCCTACGTGCAGTACTTC. Amino acids: CASSLLLDSYVQYF. The chain combines TRBV12-3 or TRBV12-4 with TRBJ2-7; the D gene is possibly TRBD2 (5 bases). The CDR3 spans 14 residues.

The chain couples TRBV20-1 to TRBJ2-5; TRBD2 agrees at 9 bases. This CDR3 contains 14 residues. V was clipped by 7 bases and J by 2 bases; unmatched bases: 8. Germline V gene sequence: CDR1 DFQATT, CDR2 SNEGSKA (reference sequence). This chain's CDR3 is CSVRRLADQETQYF. For the CDR3, the DNA is TGCAGTGTCAGGAGACTAGCGGATCAAGAGACCCAGTACTTC.

This clonotype showed up many times. The chain's CDR3 is CASHDSGLTAYF. CDR3 DNA: TGCGCCAGCCATGACTCCGGGCTCACCGCGTACTTC. The chain is built from TRBV5-1 and TRBJ2-7; no definite D call. Germline CDR1 is SGHRS and CDR2 is YFSETQ. The CDR3 totals 12 residues. V was pared by 7 bases and J by 12 bases, with 20 bases between.

This clonotype has just a few counts. The J gene is TRBJ2-7, the V gene TRBV24-1; 8 bases line up with TRBD2. CDR3 size: 16 residues. Looked up from germline, CDR1 is KGHDR and CDR2 is SFDVKD. The junction had 10 bases not matched to a gene; V was cut back by 7 bases and J by 0 bases. In DNA, the CDR3 is TGTGCCACCAGCCCCGGGACTAGTGAGGGCTCCTACGAGCAGTACTTC. It is translated as CATSPGTSEGSYEQYF.

This clonotype was recorded at least ten times. The genes are TRBV7-9 and TRBJ1-1, with D possibly being TRBD1 (6 bases). V was cut by 5 bases and J by 1 base, with 17 bases left in between. CDR3 length: 16 amino acids. Germline V gene sequence: CDR1 SEHNR, CDR2 FQNEAQ (reference sequence). As DNA, the CDR3 is TGTGCCAGCAGCCCCACCTTGTGGGGGCCGAACACTGAAGCTTTCTTT. This gives the protein CASSPTLWGPNTEAFF. The variable domain in full, completed from reference TRBV7-9 and TRBJ1-1, reads DTGVSQNPRHKITKRGQNVTFRCDPISEHNRLYWYRQTLGQGPEFLTYFQNEAQLEKSRLLSDRFSAERPKGSFSTLEIQRTEQGDSAMYLCASSPTLWGPNTEAFFGQGTRLTVV.

This sequence joins TRBV20-1 and TRBJ1-3; a weak D match, TRBD1 (5 bases). There are 16 residues in the CDR3. V was trimmed by 2 bases and J by 0 bases, leaving 14 bases between them. CDR1 and CDR2 from the germline V gene are DFQATT and SNEGSKA (reference sequence). The CDR3 spells CSARIVLGDSGNTIYF. The CDR3 DNA sequence: TGCAGTGCTAGAATAGTTTTGGGGGACTCTGGAAACACCATATATTTT.